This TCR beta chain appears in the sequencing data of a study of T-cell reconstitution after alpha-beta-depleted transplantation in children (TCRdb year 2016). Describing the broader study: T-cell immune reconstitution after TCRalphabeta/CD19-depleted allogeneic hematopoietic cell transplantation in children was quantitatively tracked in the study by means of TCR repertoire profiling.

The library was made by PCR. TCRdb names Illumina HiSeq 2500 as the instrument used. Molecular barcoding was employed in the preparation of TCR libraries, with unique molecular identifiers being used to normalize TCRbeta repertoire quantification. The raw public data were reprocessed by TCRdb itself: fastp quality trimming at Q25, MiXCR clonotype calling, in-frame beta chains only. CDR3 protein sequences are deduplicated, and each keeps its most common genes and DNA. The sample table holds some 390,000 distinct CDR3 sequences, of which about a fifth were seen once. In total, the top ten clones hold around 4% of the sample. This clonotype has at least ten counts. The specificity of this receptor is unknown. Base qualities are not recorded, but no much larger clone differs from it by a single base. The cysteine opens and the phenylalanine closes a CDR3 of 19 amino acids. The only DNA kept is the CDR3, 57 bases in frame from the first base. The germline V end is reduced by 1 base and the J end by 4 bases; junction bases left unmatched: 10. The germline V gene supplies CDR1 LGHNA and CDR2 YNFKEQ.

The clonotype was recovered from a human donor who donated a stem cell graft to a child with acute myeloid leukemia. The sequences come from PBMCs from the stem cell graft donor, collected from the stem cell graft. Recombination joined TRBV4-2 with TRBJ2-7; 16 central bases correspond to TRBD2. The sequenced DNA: TGTGCCAGCAGCCAAGTAGGGACTAGCGGGAGGGCTTCCATATACGAGCAGTACTTC. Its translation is CASSQVGTSGRASIYEQYF.